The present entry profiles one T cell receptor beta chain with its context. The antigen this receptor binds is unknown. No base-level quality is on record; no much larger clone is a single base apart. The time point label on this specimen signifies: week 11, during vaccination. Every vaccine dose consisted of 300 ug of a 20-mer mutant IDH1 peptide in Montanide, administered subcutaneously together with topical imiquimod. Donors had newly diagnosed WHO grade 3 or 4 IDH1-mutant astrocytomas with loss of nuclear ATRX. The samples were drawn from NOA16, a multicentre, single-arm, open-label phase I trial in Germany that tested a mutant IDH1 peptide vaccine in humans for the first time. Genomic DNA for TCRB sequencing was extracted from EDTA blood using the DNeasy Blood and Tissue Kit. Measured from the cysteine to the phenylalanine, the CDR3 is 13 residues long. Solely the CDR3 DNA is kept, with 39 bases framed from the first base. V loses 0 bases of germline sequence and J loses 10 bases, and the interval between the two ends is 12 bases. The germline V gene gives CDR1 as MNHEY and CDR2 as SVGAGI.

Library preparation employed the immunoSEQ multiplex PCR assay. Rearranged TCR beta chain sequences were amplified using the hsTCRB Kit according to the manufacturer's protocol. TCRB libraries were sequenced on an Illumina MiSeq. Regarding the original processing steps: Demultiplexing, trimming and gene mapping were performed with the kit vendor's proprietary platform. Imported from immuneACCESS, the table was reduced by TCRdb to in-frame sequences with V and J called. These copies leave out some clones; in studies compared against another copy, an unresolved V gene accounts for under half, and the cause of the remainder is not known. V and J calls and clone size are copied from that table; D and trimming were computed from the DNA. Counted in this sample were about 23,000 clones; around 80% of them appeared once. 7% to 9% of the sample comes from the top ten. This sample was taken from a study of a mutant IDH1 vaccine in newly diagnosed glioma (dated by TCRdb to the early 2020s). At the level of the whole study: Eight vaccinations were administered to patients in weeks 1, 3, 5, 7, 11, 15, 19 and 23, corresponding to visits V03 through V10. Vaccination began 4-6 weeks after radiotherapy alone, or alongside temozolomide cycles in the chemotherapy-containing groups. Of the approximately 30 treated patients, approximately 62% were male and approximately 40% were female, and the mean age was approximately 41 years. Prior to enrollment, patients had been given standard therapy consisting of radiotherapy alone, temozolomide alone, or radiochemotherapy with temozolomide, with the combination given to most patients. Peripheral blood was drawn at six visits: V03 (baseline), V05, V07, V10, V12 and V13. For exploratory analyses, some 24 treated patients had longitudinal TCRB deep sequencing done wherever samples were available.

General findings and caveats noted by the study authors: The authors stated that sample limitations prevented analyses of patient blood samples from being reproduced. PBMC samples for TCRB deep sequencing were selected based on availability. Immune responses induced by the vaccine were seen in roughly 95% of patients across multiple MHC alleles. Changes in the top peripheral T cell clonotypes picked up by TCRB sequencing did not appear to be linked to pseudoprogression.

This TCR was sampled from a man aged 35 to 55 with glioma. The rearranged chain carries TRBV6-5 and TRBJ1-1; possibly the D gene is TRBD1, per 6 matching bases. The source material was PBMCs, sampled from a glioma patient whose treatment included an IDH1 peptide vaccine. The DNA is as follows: TGTGCCAGCAGTTACTCGAGGGGGGCTGTAGCTTTCTTT. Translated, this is CASSYSRGAVAFF.